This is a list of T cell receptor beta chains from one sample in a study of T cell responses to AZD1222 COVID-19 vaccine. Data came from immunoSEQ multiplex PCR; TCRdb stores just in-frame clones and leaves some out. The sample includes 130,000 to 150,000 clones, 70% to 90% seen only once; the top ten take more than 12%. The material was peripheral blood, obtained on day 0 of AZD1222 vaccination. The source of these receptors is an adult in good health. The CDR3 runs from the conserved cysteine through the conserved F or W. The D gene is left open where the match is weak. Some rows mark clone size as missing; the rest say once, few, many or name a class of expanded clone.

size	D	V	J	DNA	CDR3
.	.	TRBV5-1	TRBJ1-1	TGCGCCAGCAGCTCGGCGAGGGGTGTCACTGAAGCTTTCTTT	CASSSARGVTEAFF
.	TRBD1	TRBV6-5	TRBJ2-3	TGTGCCAGCAGTTACGTACAGGGGGGCACAGATACGCAGTATTTT	CASSYVQGGTDTQYF
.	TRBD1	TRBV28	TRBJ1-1	TGTGCCAGCAGCCCCCCAGGGCAGGGGGTGAACACTGAAGCTTTCTTT	CASSPPGQGVNTEAFF
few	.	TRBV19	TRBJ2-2	TGTGCCAGTAAGGGGGGGCCAGATACCGGGGAGCTGTTTTTT	CASKGGPDTGELFF
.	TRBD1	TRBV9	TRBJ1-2	TGTGCCAGCAGCGTTCATACCCTCGGGACAGGAACCTCCTATGGCTACACCTTC	CASSVHTLGTGTSYGYTF
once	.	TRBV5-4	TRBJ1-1	TGTGCCAGCAGCTTGGAACAGTACATGAACACTGAAGCTTTCTTT	CASSLEQYMNTEAFF
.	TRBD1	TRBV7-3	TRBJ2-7	TGTGCCAGCAGCTTGGGACAGGGTAACTACGAGCAGTACTTC	CASSLGQGNYEQYF
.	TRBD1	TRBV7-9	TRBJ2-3	TGTGCCAGCAGCGCTCCAGGGGGACGCACAGATACGCAGTATTTT	CASSAPGGRTDTQYF
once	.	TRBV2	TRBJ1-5	TGTGCCAGCAACCTAGGCCTGGCTAGCAATCAGCCCCAGCATTTT	CASNLGLASNQPQHF
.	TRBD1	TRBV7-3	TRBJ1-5	TGTGCCAGCAGAAACAGGACAGGGCGCCGAAACAATCAGCCCCAGCATTTT	CASRNRTGRRNNQPQHF
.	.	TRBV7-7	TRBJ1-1	TGTGCCAGCAGCCCGCATCCCGGGACGCGGACGATGAACACTGAAGCTTTCTTT	CASSPHPGTRTMNTEAFF
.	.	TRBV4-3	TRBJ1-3	TGCGCCAGCAGCCAAGATCTCCCTGGAAACACCATATATTTT	CASSQDLPGNTIYF
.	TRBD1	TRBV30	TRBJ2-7	TGTGCCTGGAGAGACCCTCTCCGGGACAGGTACTACGAGCAGTACTTC	CAWRDPLRDRYYEQYF
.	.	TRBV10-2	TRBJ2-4	TGCGCCAGCGAAGCGACCGGGAGCAAAAACATTCAGTACTTC	CASEATGSKNIQYF
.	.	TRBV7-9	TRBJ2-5	TGTGCCAGCAGCCGACAGGAGGGACGAGAGACCCAGTACTTC	CASSRQEGRETQYF
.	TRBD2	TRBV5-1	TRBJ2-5	TGCGCCAGCAGCAAGCTAGCGGGGCCGGCGGAGACCCAGTACTTC	CASSKLAGPAETQYF
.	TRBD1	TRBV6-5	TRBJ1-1	TGTGCCAGCAGTTACAAGGGGACAGGGTGGAACACTGAAGCTTTCTTT	CASSYKGTGWNTEAFF
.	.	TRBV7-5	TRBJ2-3	TGTGCCAGAAGCTTAGCGGGGGGGAATACGCAGTATTTT	CARSLAGGNTQYF
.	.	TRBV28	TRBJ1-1	TGTGCCAGTTTGGTGAACACTGAAGCTTTCTTT	CASLVNTEAFF
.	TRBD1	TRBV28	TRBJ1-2	TGTGCCAGCAGTATCTCCGGGACAGGGTCCTTCTACACCTTC	CASSISGTGSFYTF
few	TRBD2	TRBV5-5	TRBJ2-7	TGTGCCAGCAGCCCCCTCAACCTAGCGGCCGGCTACGAGCAGTACTTC	CASSPLNLAAGYEQYF
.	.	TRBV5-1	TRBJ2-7	TGCGCCAGCAGCTTGGGGCCGCCGTCGCGGACCTCCTACGAGCAGTACTTC	CASSLGPPSRTSYEQYF
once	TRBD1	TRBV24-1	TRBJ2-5	TGTGCCACCAGTGATCCCGGGACAGGGGGAGAGACCCAGTACTTC	CATSDPGTGGETQYF
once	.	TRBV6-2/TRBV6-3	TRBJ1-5	TGTGCCAGCAGTTACTCGGGCAGGAATAATCAGCCCCAGCATTTT	CASSYSGRNNQPQHF
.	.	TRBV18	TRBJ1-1	TGTGCCAGCTCACCAGGACACACTGAAGCTTTCTTT	CASSPGHTEAFF
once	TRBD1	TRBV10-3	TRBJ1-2	TGTGCCATCAGAGGACAGGGGGGTAAAGGTGGCTACACCTTC	CAIRGQGGKGGYTF
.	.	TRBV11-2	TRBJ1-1	TGTGCCAGCAGCCCCTGGGGGGGGTCAAGCACTGAAGCTTTCTTT	CASSPWGGSSTEAFF
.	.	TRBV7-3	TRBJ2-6	TGTGCCAGCAGCGCTAGTAGAGGCGGGGCCAACGTCCTGACTTTC	CASSASRGGANVLTF
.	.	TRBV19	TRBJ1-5	TGTGCCAGTAGTATCGTCGGGAATCTTGGCAATCAGCCCCAGCATTTT	CASSIVGNLGNQPQHF
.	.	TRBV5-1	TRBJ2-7	TGCGCCAGCAGCGTTAGTGCCTACGAGCAGTACTTC	CASSVSAYEQYF
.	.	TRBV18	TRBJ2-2	TGTGCCAGTTCAGGCCCGGCTCGTGGATCCGGGGAGCTGTTTTTT	CASSGPARGSGELFF
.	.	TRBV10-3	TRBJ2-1	TGTGCCGTAGAGACTGGAACAGAGCAGTTCTTC	CAVETGTEQFF
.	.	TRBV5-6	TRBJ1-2	TGTGCCAGCAGCCCGGATAGGAGCTATGGCTACACCTTC	CASSPDRSYGYTF
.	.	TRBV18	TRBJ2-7	TGTGCCAGCTCACCACCGAGGGGGGGTAGAGGCTCCTACGAGCAGTACTTC	CASSPPRGGRGSYEQYF
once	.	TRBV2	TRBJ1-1	TGTGCCAGCAGTGCCATGGGGGCAGGTACTGAAGCTTTCTTT	CASSAMGAGTEAFF
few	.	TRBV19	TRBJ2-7	TGTGCCAGTGGGGTGGGGTCCGAGCAGTACTTC	CASGVGSEQYF
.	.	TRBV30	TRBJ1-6	TGTGCCTCCGCCGAGGTTGGCTCACCCCTCCACTTT	CASAEVGSPLHF
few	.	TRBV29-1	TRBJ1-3	TGCAGCGTTGGCCGCTCTGGAAACACCATATATTTT	CSVGRSGNTIYF
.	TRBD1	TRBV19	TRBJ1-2	TGTGCCAGTAGTATATCCAGGGGGCATGACTATGGCTACACCTTC	CASSISRGHDYGYTF
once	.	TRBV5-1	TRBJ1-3	TGCGCCAGCAGCTTGGCCGCCGGGATCTCTGGAAACACCATATATTTT	CASSLAAGISGNTIYF
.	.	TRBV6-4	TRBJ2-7	TGTGCCAGCAGCCCATCCTCAGGGGCGATCTACGAGCAGTACTTC	CASSPSSGAIYEQYF
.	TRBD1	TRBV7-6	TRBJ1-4	TGTGCCAGCAGCTCCGGGACAGGGACGCGGAAACTGTTTTTT	CASSSGTGTRKLFF
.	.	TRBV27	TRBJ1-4	TGTGCCAGCAGTTTAGGGTCCCAGGGCGACGAAAAACTGTTTTTT	CASSLGSQGDEKLFF
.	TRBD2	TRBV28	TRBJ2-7	TGTGCCAGCAGGCCCCCCGTGAGCGGGGGCTTGTGGGAGCAGTACTTC	CASRPPVSGGLWEQYF
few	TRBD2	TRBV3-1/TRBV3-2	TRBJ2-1	TGTGCCAGCAGCCCGGGACTAGCGGGGGGCCCACAGGCCCATGAGCAGTTCTTC	CASSPGLAGGPQAHEQFF
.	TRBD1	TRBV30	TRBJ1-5	TGTGCCTGGAGTGGGACAGGGGGACAGCCCCAGCATTTT	CAWSGTGGQPQHF
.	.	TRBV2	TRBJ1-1	TGTGCCAGCAGATTCTACAGAGGGGCTTTCTTT	CASRFYRGAFF
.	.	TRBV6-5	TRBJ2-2	TGTGCCAGCAGTTACTATCACACCGGGGAGCTGTTTTTT	CASSYYHTGELFF
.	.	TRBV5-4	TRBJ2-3	TGTGCCAGCAGCTTGGGTGGCACTAGCACAGATACGCAGTATTTT	CASSLGGTSTDTQYF
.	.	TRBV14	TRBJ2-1	TGTGCCAGCAGCCCATTGTGGGGTGGCAATGAGCAGTTCTTC	CASSPLWGGNEQFF
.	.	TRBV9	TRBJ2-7	TGTGCCAGCAGCGCCCCGAGAGGGGGTCTAGAGGAGCAGTACTTC	CASSAPRGGLEEQYF
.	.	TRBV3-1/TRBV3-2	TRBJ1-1	TGTGCCAGCAGCCTAGGAAAAGGGCGGGACACTGAAGCTTTCTTT	CASSLGKGRDTEAFF
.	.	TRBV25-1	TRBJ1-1	TGTGCCAGCAGTGAACCGAGGACCGCGGGCACTGAAGCTTTCTTT	CASSEPRTAGTEAFF
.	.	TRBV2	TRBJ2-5	TGTGCCAGCAGCGACCTCGGGGGTACACAAGAGACCCAGTACTTC	CASSDLGGTQETQYF